Detailed here is one T cell receptor beta chain. It has no known antigen specificity. No much larger clone exists at a distance of one base, and base qualities are not known. These data belong to a study of cytomegalovirus exposure and HLA in healthy donors (TCRdb year 2017). Some background on the complete study: According to a later analysis, one platform produced both the 100 to 150 validation repertoires and the 720 or so repertoires of the first cohort. To predict cytomegalovirus infection status, the study brought together high-throughput TCR immunosequencing, statistical association of individual TCRs with disease status, and machine learning. Besides the first cohort of under 700 subjects, a separate validation cohort made up of over 95 different subjects was used. The study aimed to test whether cataloging public T cell receptors could reveal signatures of past pathogen exposure.

Library generation was performed with the immunoSEQ multiplex PCR assay. As for the authors' bioinformatics: A statistical classification framework was built to diagnose cytomegalovirus status from the catalog of TCR beta chain sequences. Not all clones reach the TCRdb copy of this immuneACCESS table, which keeps in-frame sequences only. Checked studies attribute under half of the gap to unresolved V genes and leave the rest unexplained. The V and J calls and the clone size are those of that table, but D and trimming were determined from the DNA. The sample yields some 340,000 clones; 87% were counted once. Roughly 1.2% of the sample lies in the top ten. What the study reported, not specific to this receptor: Three of the identified cytomegalovirus-associated TCR beta chains were confirmed in vitro to be specific for cytomegalovirus antigens. A later analysis found that TCRs clustered in the first cohort also tended to co-occur in the roughly 110 validation repertoires, with approximately 95% of cluster scores above 0. It was suggested by the authors that the approach could potentially be generalized to other disease states and immunological phenotypes. The classifier was reported to diagnose cytomegalovirus status with high specificity and sensitivity in both the original cohort and the validation cohort. While some public TCRs were present in many individuals, most TCR sequences turned up only very rarely across donors. The study gave a list of 150 to 200 TCR beta chains associated with cytomegalovirus. A later analysis lacked HLA typing for the validation cohort, so it scored co-occurrence in that cohort across all 120 repertoires.

The germline V gene sets CDR1 to MNHEY and CDR2 to SVGAGI. The germline V end is reduced by 8 bases and the J end by 4 bases; junction bases left unmatched: 5. The CDR3 starts with the cysteine, ends with the phenylalanine, and has 14 residues. The sequence is cut down to CDR3 DNA, 42 bases in frame from base 1. The donors were included in the validation cohort of roughly 130 subjects, a group kept apart from the roughly 670-subject first cohort. This TCR was sampled from a woman in her 30s in good health and CMV-seropositive. The chain is encoded by TRBV6-5 joined to TRBJ2-3, with 11 bases in between that match TRBD2. What was sequenced was PBMCs. The CDR3 is CASSGLAVPDTQYF. The DNA sequence reads TGTGCCAGCTCGGGACTAGCGGTACCAGATACGCAGTATTTT.